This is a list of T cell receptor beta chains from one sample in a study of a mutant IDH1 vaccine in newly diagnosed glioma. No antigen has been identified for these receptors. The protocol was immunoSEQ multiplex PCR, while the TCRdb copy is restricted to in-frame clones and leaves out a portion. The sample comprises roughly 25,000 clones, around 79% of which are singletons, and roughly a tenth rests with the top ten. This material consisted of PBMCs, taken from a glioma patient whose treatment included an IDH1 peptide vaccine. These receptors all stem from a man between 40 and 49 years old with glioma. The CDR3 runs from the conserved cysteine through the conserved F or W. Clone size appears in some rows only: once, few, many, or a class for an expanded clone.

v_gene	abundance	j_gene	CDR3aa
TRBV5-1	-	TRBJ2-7	CASSPGTTYEQYF
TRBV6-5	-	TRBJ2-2	CASSYRAGELFF
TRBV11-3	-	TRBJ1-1	CASSLGGGTGRGNTEAFF
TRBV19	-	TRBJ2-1	CASRLQHGTYNEQFF
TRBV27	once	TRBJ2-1	CASSGLAGAEQFF
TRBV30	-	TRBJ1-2	CAWSRKKYYGYTF
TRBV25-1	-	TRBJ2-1	CASTIAGVGRNEQFF
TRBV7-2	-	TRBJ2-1	CASSLTSGGNYNEQFF
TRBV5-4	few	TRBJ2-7	CASSGGASGSYEQYF
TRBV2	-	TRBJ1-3	CASSVVGSGNTIYF